This entry describes one TCR beta chain. Germline V lookup: CDR1 SGDLS, CDR2 YYNGEE. The CDR3 has 15 amino acids. The V end lost 3 bases, the J end lost 6 bases, and 16 bases lay between the germline ends. This specimen belongs to a study of shared clonotypes between healthy human individuals. About the research overall: Three plates each covered CD4 naive and memory; CD8 naive two, CD8 memory one.

Naive CD8 cells, CD45RO-negative and positively selected for CCR7, excluded terminally differentiated effector memory CD45RA+ cells. Profiling relied on immunoSEQ multiplex PCR, and the TCRdb table lists in-frame clones only, not all of them. The sample includes roughly 600,000 clones, more than 95% of them seen just once. Sequencing was carried out using naive CD8+ T cells sorted from blood. The chain combines TRBV9 with TRBJ2-1, with D possibly matching TRBD2 (6 bases). This clonotype was obtained from a man under 40 in good health. The CDR3 nucleotides read TGTGCCAGCAGCGCGGGGGACCCCCTGGCCAATGAGCAGTTCTTC. Translation gives CASSAGDPLANEQFF.